This passage covers 18 T cell receptor beta chains from one sample sequenced in a study. TCRdb fed the RT-PCR reads into MiXCR, producing one record per CDR3 protein. The sample contains about 680,000 distinct CDR3 sequences, 13% to 15% of which appear only once. The sample comprised memory CD4+ T cells from blood. All receptors come from a female donor in good health, serving as a healthy control.

This clonotype was counted at least ten times. The rearrangement links TRBV3-1 to TRBJ2-7, with 9 bases fitting TRBD1. The trim removed 1 base at V and 4 bases at J, leaving 11 bases unmatched. In germline, CDR1 is LGHDT, CDR2 YNNKEL (reference sequence). This CDR3 has 17 residues. CDR3 nucleotide sequence: TGTGCCAGCAGCCAAGGAGTCGGGACAGGGTGGACATACGAGCAGTACTTC. It codes for CASSQGVGTGWTYEQYF.

Only one count was recorded for this clonotype. The chain has TRBV5-1 and TRBJ2-3, with TRBD2 as a possible D gene (6 bases). The length of the CDR3 is 13 residues. Germline V gene data show CDR1 as SGHRS and CDR2 as YFSETQ. V lost 4 bases and J 5 bases, leaving 11 bases between the germline ends. CDR3 bases: TGCGCCAGCAGCGGGCGGGAAGGAGATACGCAGTATTTT. Translating gives CASSGREGDTQYF.

This clonotype has ten or more counts. The V call is TRBV9, the J call TRBJ2-7; 9 bases fit TRBD1. Germline V lookup: CDR1 SGDLS, CDR2 YYNGEE. J gave up 5 bases and V 0 bases, and 3 bases lay outside the gene matches. This CDR3 is 14 amino acids long. The CDR3 reads CASSVGTGVDEQYF. CDR3 nucleotides: TGTGCCAGCAGCGTAGGGACAGGGGTAGACGAGCAGTACTTC.

The chain couples TRBV10-3 to TRBJ1-2; no clear D. The V gene lost 6 bases and the J gene lost 5 bases, with 7 bases spanning the gap. CDR3 length: 11 residues. CDR1 and CDR2 from the germline V gene are ENHRY and SYGVKD. CDR3: CAIRSVYGYTF. CDR3 DNA: TGTGCCATCAGATCAGTATATGGCTACACCTTC.

This clonotype was seen repeatedly, ten times or more. V usage is TRBV12-3 or TRBV12-4 and J usage is TRBJ1-1, with a possible D match to TRBD1 (5 bases). The CDR3 consists of 13 residues. V lost 7 bases and J 4 bases, leaving 13 bases between the germline ends. The CDR3 DNA follows: TGTGCCAGCACCGAGGCAAGGGGCACTGAAGCTTTCTTT. Translating it yields CASTEARGTEAFF.

The chain uses TRBV12-3 or TRBV12-4 and TRBJ1-1; the D gene is possibly TRBD1 (5 bases). Between the trimmed V and J ends, which lost 3 bases and 6 bases, there was a span of 14 bases. This CDR3 region has 14 residues. The CDR3 sequence is CASSFGREEAEAFF. The CDR3, as DNA: TGTGCCAGCAGTTTCGGCAGGGAGGAGGCTGAAGCTTTCTTT.

V and J are TRBV20-1 and TRBJ1-2; D is unclear. The length of the CDR3 is 12 residues. Deletions cut 1 base from V and 6 bases from J, with 9 bases between. Per the germline V gene, CDR1 is DFQATT and CDR2 is SNEGSKA (reference sequence). The CDR3 protein is CSARVLGDGYTF. Written as DNA, the CDR3 is TGCAGTGCTAGAGTGCTAGGCGATGGCTACACCTTC.

About this clonotype itself: This clone may be a read error of a much larger clone one base away. The genes are TRBV6-5 and TRBJ1-4; weak D call: TRBD1 (5 bases). This CDR3 has 15 residues. Germline CDR1 reads MNHEY; CDR2 reads SVGAGI. V lost 0 bases and J lost 9, with 14 bases in between. The CDR3 sequence: CASSYSRQTDKKLFF. The CDR3 DNA is TGTGCCAGCAGTTACTCTCGACAGACTGATAAAAAACTGTTTTTT.

This clonotype was found a few times. A junction end diverges from the germline sequence, so it may reflect a read error. The genes are TRBV7-2 and TRBJ2-2; weak D call: TRBD1 (8 bases). CDR1 is SGHTA, CDR2 FQGNSA, per germline. The CDR3 is 13 amino acids. The CDR3 loop reads CASSISGGGGLFF. Written as DNA, the CDR3 is TGTGCCAGCAGCATTTCAGGGGGCGGGGGGCTGTTTTTT.

This clonotype has just a few counts. This chain joins TRBV5-1 and TRBJ2-6; either TRBD1 or TRBD2 may supply D (5 bases each). The CDR3 runs to 18 residues. CDR1 is SGHRS and CDR2 is YFSETQ in the germline V gene. V gave up 4 bases and J gave up 0 bases, with 17 bases separating them. The CDR3 region is CASSPPGTPLSGANVLTF. The CDR3, as DNA: TGCGCCAGCAGCCCCCCAGGGACCCCCCTCTCTGGGGCCAACGTCCTGACTTTC. Looking up the rest from reference TRBV5-1 and TRBJ2-6 gives the full variable domain: KAGVTQTPRYLIKTRGQQVTLSCSPISGHRSVSWYQQTPGQGLQFLFEYFSETQRNKGNFPGRFSGRQFSNSRSEMNVSTLELGDSALYLCASSPPGTPLSGANVLTFGAGSRLTVL.

This clonotype was seen a few times. The CDR3 sequence is CASSRGLAGELEYF. CDR3 DNA: TGCGCCAGCAGCCGGGGACTAGCGGGAGAATTGGAGTACTTC. This rearrangement joins TRBV5-1 to TRBJ2-7; 14 positions match TRBD2. Germline lookup yields CDR1 SGHRS and CDR2 YFSETQ. The CDR3 contains 14 residues. With V trimmed by 4 bases and J by 11 bases, 8 bases remained unmatched.

The sample holds a few counts of this clonotype. The chain employs TRBV5-6 and TRBJ2-2, with TRBD1 identical over 9 bases. CDR1 SGHDT and CDR2 YYEEEE come from the germline V gene. The V and J ends lost 0 bases and 5 bases, in that order; junction bases with no gene match: 5. This CDR3 is 16 amino acids long. The CDR3 sequence: CASSLGLGQGTGELFF. CDR3 coding DNA: TGTGCCAGCAGCTTGGGCTTGGGACAGGGAACCGGGGAGCTGTTTTTT.

The table lists this clonotype with many counts. The rearrangement uses TRBV9 and TRBJ1-2; D not resolved. This CDR3 has 15 amino acids. V gave up 3 bases and J gave up 1 base, with 13 bases separating them. Germline CDR1 is SGDLS and CDR2 is YYNGEE. CDR3 amino acids: CASSALSGVNYGYTF. The CDR3 DNA follows: TGTGCCAGCAGCGCCCTCTCCGGGGTTAACTATGGCTACACCTTC.

This clonotype was found a few times. This sequence joins TRBV10-3 and TRBJ2-3; no definite D call. The CDR3 spans 15 residues. Per germline, CDR1 ENHRY and CDR2 SYGVKD. V shed 6 bases and J shed 0 bases, with 13 bases lying between them. In DNA, the CDR3 is TGTGCCATCAGCGACGGAACGCTTAGCACAGATACGCAGTATTTT. Translation gives CAISDGTLSTDTQYF.

This clonotype came up many times. The V and J genes are TRBV6-5 and TRBJ2-3; no reliable D call. The CDR3 contains 12 residues. Per germline, CDR1 MNHEY and CDR2 SVGAGI. V lost 5 bases and J lost 4, with 7 bases in between. CDR3 in DNA: TGTGCCAGCAGTGACCCTGCAGATACGCAGTATTTT. This gives the protein CASSDPADTQYF.

This clonotype came up a few times. The chain has TRBV7-2 and TRBJ1-4; possibly TRBD1 for D (5 bases). V lost 4 bases and J 7 bases, leaving 16 bases between the germline ends. The CDR3 consists of 15 residues. Germline loops: CDR1 SGHTA, CDR2 FQGNSA. The CDR3: CASSSQGGFLEKLFF. In nucleotides, the CDR3 is TGTGCCAGCAGCTCCCAGGGCGGCTTCCTTGAAAAACTGTTTTTT.

In its sample, this clonotype was seen a few times. The chain joins TRBV18 to TRBJ2-3, with 8 bases matching TRBD2. Trimming cost V 0 bases and J 2 bases; bases outside gene matches: 4. CDR3 length equals 16 residues. Germline assignment: CDR1 KGHSH and CDR2 LQKENI. The CDR3 DNA reads TGTGCCAGCTCACCACCGTCGGGAGGGGTCACAGATACGCAGTATTTT. It encodes CASSPPSGGVTDTQYF.

This clonotype was seen a few times. This chain connects TRBV7-2 to TRBJ2-2; the D is unclear. The CDR3 runs to 13 residues. The germline V gene encodes CDR1 SGHTA and CDR2 FQGNSA. Trimming shortened V by 8 bases and J by 6 bases, and 13 bases separated the two germline ends. CDR3 bases: TGTGCCAGCCGCCGGACGCCGTCCGGGGAGCTGTTTTTT. Protein sequence: CASRRTPSGELFF.